This passage covers 3 T cell receptor beta chains from one sample sequenced in a study of T cell changes during pregnancy in multiple sclerosis. Sequencing used immunoSEQ multiplex PCR; TCRdb keeps in-frame clones, though not all of them. Among about 68,000 clones, about nine tenths were seen once, and the ten largest hold around 1.5%. Sequences were derived from peripheral blood, sampled in the third trimester of pregnancy. The receptors derive from a female donor with multiple sclerosis, enrolled in a pregnancy study.

The chain links TRBV5-1 to TRBJ1-1, with D uncertain. V lost 0 bases, J lost 7 bases, and 13 bases lay in between. This CDR3 is 14 amino acids long. CDR1 and CDR2 (germline): SGHRS, YFSETQ. The CDR3 coding sequence is TGCGCCAGCAGCTTGGGAGGGCAGCTCGGTGAAGCTTTCTTT. Its protein is CASSLGGQLGEAFF.

This sequence joins TRBV2 and TRBJ2-3; TRBD1 aligns across 7 bases. V lost 6 bases to trimming and J lost 0 bases; unmatched junction nucleotides: 9. The CDR3 is 16 residues long. CDR1 is SNHLY, CDR2 FYNNEI, per germline. The CDR3: CASSPRTGASTDTQYF. The CDR3 DNA sequence: TGTGCCAGCAGCCCCCGGACAGGTGCTAGCACAGATACGCAGTATTTT.

This clone was detected only once. V and J are TRBV6-6 and TRBJ2-4; a possible D gene is TRBD2 (6 bases). Per germline, CDR1 MNHNY and CDR2 SVGAGI (reference sequence). This CDR3 spans 16 amino acids. Trimming cost V 6 bases and J 12 bases, with 27 bases left between them. CDR3 loop: CASSHLPPGLVSSQYF. CDR3 sequence (DNA): TGTGCCAGCAGCCACCTGCCGCCGGGACTGGTCTCATCTCAGTACTTC.